The 9 T cell receptor beta chains below come from one sample, sequenced in a study of T cell responses to AZD1222 COVID-19 vaccine. Assay used: immunoSEQ multiplex PCR; TCRdb lists only in-frame clones, some missing. This sample has about 63,000 clones, with around 86% found just once. The sequencing here drew on peripheral blood, taken on day 0 of AZD1222 vaccination. These receptors all come from an adult in good health.

V is TRBV19 and J is TRBJ1-1; 7 positions agree with TRBD1. V gave up 6 bases and J gave up 0 bases; unmatched junction bases: 7. The CDR3 runs 15 residues. The germline V gene encodes CDR1 LNHDA and CDR2 SQIVND (reference sequence). DNA of the CDR3: TGTGCCAGTAGGATACAGGGGTCATTGAACACTGAAGCTTTCTTT. Amino acids: CASRIQGSLNTEAFF. Looking up the rest from reference TRBV19 and TRBJ1-1 gives the full variable domain: DGGITQSPKYLFRKEGQNVTLSCEQNLNHDAMYWYRQDPGQGLRLIYYSQIVNDFQKGDIAEGYSVSREKKESFPLTVTSAQKNPTAFYLCASRIQGSLNTEAFFGQGTRLTVV.

The chain couples TRBV5-1 to TRBJ1-1; TRBD1 might be the D (5 bases). Per germline, CDR1 SGHRS and CDR2 YFSETQ. Trimming stripped 0 bases from V and 4 bases from J, with 19 bases between. CDR3 length equals 17 residues. CDR3 loop: CASSLALRESRSTEAFF. CDR3 nucleotide sequence: TGCGCCAGCAGCTTGGCTCTCAGGGAGTCGAGAAGCACTGAAGCTTTCTTT.

The chain's CDR3 is CASSLFSGGDTIYF. CDR3 coding DNA: TGTGCCAGCAGCTTATTTTCCGGGGGGGACACCATATATTTT. The chain has TRBV7-9 and TRBJ1-3, with TRBD1 as a possible D gene (5 bases). The germline V gene encodes CDR1 SEHNR and CDR2 FQNEAQ (reference sequence). The V gene lost 2 bases and the J gene lost 8 bases, with 13 bases spanning the gap. The CDR3 runs to 14 residues.

The J gene is TRBJ2-7, the V gene TRBV10-3; D not resolved. Trimming stripped 7 bases from V and 1 base from J, with 8 bases between. The CDR3 has 12 amino acids. Germline CDR1 is ENHRY and CDR2 is SYGVKD. The CDR3 bases are TGTGCCATCACCTCTCCTTCCTACGAGCAGTACTTC. It translates to CAITSPSYEQYF.

The gene calls are TRBV7-2 and TRBJ2-1; D may be TRBD1 (5 bases). V was pared by 3 bases and J by 4 bases, with 13 bases between. The CDR3 is made up of 15 amino acids. Germline CDR1 SGHTA, CDR2 FQGNSA. This CDR3 reads CASSLWQGGYNEQFF. DNA of the CDR3: TGTGCCAGCAGCTTGTGGCAGGGCGGTTACAATGAGCAGTTCTTC.

Only a few counts were recorded for this clone. Other nucleotide sequences in the sample specify the same CDR3. The genes are TRBV6-6 and TRBJ2-7; 7 nucleotides line up with TRBD1. V lost 6 bases, J lost 0 bases, and 2 bases stayed unmatched. The V gene's germline CDR1 is MNHNY and CDR2 SVGAGI (reference sequence). The length of the CDR3 is 13 residues. Written as DNA, the CDR3 is TGTGCCAGCAGAAGGGACAGCTCCTACGAGCAGTACTTC. It yields the protein CASRRDSSYEQYF.

V is TRBV30 and J is TRBJ1-2, with a tentative D call TRBD1 (6 bases). CDR3 size: 14 residues. CDR1 and CDR2 (germline): GTSNPN, SVGIG (reference sequence). With 3 bases removed from V and 3 bases from J, the gap between germline ends came to 14 bases. CDR3: CAWRGYREDYGYTF. DNA of the CDR3: TGTGCCTGGAGGGGCTACAGGGAGGACTATGGCTACACCTTC.

The CDR3 protein is CAWEGRRGEKLFF. In DNA form, the CDR3 reads TGTGCCTGGGAAGGACGGAGGGGGGAAAAACTGTTTTTT. The chain uses TRBV30 and TRBJ1-4, with D perhaps matching TRBD1 (6 bases). The CDR3 consists of 13 residues. Trimming stripped 5 bases from V and 8 bases from J, with 15 bases between. Germline lookup yields CDR1 GTSNPN and CDR2 SVGIG (reference sequence).

The chain is built from TRBV3-1 (or the pseudogene TRBV3-2) and TRBJ2-5, with TRBD1 matching over 8 bases. The CDR3 length is 16 residues. J gave up 5 bases and V 1 base, and 9 bases lay outside the gene matches. Per germline, CDR1 LGHDT and CDR2 YNNKEL (reference sequence). CDR3 region: CASSQGGNRGRETQYF. CDR3 bases: TGTGCCAGCAGCCAAGGCGGTAACAGGGGGAGGGAGACCCAGTACTTC.